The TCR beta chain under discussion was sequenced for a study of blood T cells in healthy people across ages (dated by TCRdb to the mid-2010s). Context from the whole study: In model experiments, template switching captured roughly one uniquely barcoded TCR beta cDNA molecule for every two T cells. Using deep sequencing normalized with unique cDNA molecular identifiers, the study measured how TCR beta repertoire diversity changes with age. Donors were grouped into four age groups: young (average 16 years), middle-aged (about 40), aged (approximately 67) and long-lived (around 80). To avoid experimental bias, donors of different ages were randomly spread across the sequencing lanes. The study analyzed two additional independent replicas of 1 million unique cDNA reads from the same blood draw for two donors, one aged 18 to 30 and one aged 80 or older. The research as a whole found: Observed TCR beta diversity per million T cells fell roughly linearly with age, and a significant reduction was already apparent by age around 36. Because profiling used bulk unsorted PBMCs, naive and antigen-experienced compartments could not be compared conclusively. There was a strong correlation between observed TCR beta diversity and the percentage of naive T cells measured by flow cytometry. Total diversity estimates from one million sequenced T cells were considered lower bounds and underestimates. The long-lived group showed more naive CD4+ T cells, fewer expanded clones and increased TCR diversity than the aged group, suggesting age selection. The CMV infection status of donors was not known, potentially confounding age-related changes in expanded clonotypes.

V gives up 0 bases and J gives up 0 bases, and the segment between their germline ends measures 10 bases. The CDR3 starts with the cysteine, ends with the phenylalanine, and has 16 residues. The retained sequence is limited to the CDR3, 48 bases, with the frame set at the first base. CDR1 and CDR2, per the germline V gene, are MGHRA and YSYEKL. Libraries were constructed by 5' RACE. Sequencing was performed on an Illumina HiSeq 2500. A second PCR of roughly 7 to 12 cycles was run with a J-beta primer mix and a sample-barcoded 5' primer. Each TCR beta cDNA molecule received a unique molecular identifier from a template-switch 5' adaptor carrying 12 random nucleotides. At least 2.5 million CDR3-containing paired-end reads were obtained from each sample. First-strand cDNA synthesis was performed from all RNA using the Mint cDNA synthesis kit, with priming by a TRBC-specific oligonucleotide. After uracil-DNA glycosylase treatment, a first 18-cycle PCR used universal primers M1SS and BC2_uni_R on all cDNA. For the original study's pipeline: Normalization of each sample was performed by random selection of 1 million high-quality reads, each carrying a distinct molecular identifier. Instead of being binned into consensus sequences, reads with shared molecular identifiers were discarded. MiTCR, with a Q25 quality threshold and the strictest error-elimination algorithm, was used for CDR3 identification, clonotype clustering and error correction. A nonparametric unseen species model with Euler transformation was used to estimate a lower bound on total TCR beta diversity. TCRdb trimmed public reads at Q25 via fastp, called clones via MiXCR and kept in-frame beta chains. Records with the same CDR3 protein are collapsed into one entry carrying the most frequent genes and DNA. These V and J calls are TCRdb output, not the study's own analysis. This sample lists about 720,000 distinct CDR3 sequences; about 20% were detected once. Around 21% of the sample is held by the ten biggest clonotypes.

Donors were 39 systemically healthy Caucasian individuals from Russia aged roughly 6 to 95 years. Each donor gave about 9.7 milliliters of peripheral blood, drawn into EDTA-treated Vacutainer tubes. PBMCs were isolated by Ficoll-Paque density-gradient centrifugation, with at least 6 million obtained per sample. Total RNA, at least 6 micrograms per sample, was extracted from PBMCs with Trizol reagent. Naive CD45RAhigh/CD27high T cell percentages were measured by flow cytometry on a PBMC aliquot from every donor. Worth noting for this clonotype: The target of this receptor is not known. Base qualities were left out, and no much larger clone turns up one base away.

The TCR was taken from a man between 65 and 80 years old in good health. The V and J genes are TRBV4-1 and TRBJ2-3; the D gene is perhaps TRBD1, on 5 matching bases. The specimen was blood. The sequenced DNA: TGCGCCAGCAGCCAAGATCAAGGGGCAAGCACAGATACGCAGTATTTT. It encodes CASSQDQGASTDTQYF.